The T cell receptor beta chain described here comes from a study of regulatory T cells in long-lasting Graves disease. General study findings and limits: Thyroid tissue was not sampled; only peripheral blood was.

Note on this clonotype: Antigen: not known.

HTBI primers from iRepertoire and Arm-PCR of CDR3 regions yielded the TCR beta libraries. From the multiplex PCR reads, TCRdb called clonotypes with MiXCR, one entry per CDR3 protein. The sample consists of 450,000 or so distinct CDR3 sequences, 20% to 25% of them appearing once. Specified time point: persistent/refractory GD, antithyroid drugs over 5 years with positive TRAb. Isolated PBMC RNA provided the starting material for the TCR library. Sample: peripheral blood mononuclear cells (PBMCs), taken when the disease was refractory, from a patient treated with antithyroid drugs. The TCR comes from a female donor with Graves disease.

The CDR3 sequence: CASSGLAGGVTTSTDTQYF. Written as DNA, the CDR3 is TGTGCCAGCAGTGGTCTAGCGGGAGGTGTCACGACTAGCACAGATACGCAGTATTTT. The chain uses TRBV2 and TRBJ2-3; 11 bases map to TRBD2. From germline, CDR1 is SNHLY and CDR2 FYNNEI. V shed 4 bases and J 0 bases; nucleotides not matched to a gene: 12. The length of the CDR3 is 19 residues.